This T cell receptor (beta chain) was observed in a study of glioma-infiltrating T cells. The CDR3 spans 16 residues. The J segment lost 7 bases and the V segment lost 1 base, leaving 4 bases of the junction unmatched. CDR1 is LGHNA, CDR2 YSLEER, per germline. Using RNA template, CDR3s of TCR alpha and beta were amplified with iRepertoire arm-PCR. Input was 100-400 ng of tissue mRNA or PBMC total RNA. TCRdb re-called the multiplex PCR reads with MiXCR, one entry per CDR3 protein. The sample has 95,000 to 150,000 distinct CDR3 sequences, about 23% seen once. The sequencing sample was made of glioma tissue, nonneoplastic brain tissue, or PBMCs (not recorded which). This chain joins TRBV4-3 and TRBJ1-4; 12 bases agree with TRBD1. The receptor was derived from a human donor with low-grade glioma or glioblastoma, undergoing nonglioma brain surgery, or in good health (not recorded which). The CDR3 protein is CASSQGGTGGGEKLFF. DNA for the CDR3: TGCGCCAGCAGCCAAGGAGGGACAGGGGGCGGTGAAAAACTGTTTTTT.